A single sample gave rise to the 2 T cell receptor beta chains below, sequenced in a study of patients and donors after allogeneic stem cell transplantation. Each CDR3 protein gets one entry after TCRdb re-called the RT-PCR reads with MiXCR. The profile covers about 150,000 distinct CDR3 sequences, with about a third appearing a single time and approximately 50% taken by the ten largest. Sequencing was done on a sample of blood, either unsorted or a sorted T cell fraction (not recorded which). These receptors all come from a human donor who was either an allogeneic HSCT recipient or a stem cell or donor lymphocyte infusion donor (not recorded which). It is not recorded whose cells these are; they may come from a transplant donor.

This clonotype appeared a few times. The J gene is TRBJ1-1, the V gene TRBV15, with 9 bases aligning to TRBD1. The germline gives CDR1 LNHNV, CDR2 YYDKDF (reference sequence). V dropped 1 base and J dropped 5; count of bases not matched to a gene: 5. The length of the CDR3 is 15 residues. The CDR3 DNA is TGTGCCACCAGCAGAGTAACAGGGGGCAGGACTGAAGCTTTCTTT. It encodes CATSRVTGGRTEAFF.

The count of this clonotype is one. V usage is TRBV5-1 and J usage is TRBJ1-2; D might be TRBD1 (6 bases). This CDR3 has 14 residues. CDR1 is SGHRS, CDR2 YFSETQ, per germline. Trimming took 4 bases from V and 3 from J, leaving 13 bases between them. The CDR3 spells CASSIGQRYYGYTF. The CDR3 region has the DNA TGCGCCAGCAGCATTGGACAGAGATACTATGGCTACACCTTC.